The 9 T cell receptor beta chains below come from one sample, sequenced in a study of identifying expanded T cells in peripheral blood. The assay was immunoSEQ multiplex PCR, and TCRdb's table has in-frame clones only and misses some. The sample has fewer than 65,000 clones, around 87% seen once. Sequenced sample: blood. The source is a person aged 18-70 years in good health.

This rearrangement joins TRBV19 to TRBJ1-5, with 7 nucleotides matching TRBD1. With 6 bases clipped from V and 3 bases from J, the junction kept 2 bases outside the gene matches. The length of the CDR3 is 13 residues. CDR1 and CDR2 from the germline V gene are LNHDA and SQIVND (reference sequence). CDR3 amino acids: CASSGTDNQPQHF. CDR3 DNA sequence: TGTGCCAGTAGCGGGACAGACAATCAGCCCCAGCATTTT.

This rearrangement joins TRBV6-5 to TRBJ1-4; unclear D gene. The CDR3 has 11 residues. Germline lookup yields CDR1 MNHEY and CDR2 SVGAGI. Trimming stripped 2 bases from V and 8 bases from J, with 3 bases between. In DNA form, the CDR3 reads TGTGCCAGCAGTTACCAGGAAAAACTGTTTTTT. It specifies CASSYQEKLFF.

This clone was seen a single time. This chain links TRBV5-1 with TRBJ2-2; 7 positions agree with TRBD1. J was trimmed by 4 bases and V by 4 bases; bases with no gene match: 10. The CDR3 is 16 amino acids. The germline CDR1 and CDR2 sequences are SGHRS and YFSETQ. Here the CDR3 DNA reads TGCGCCAGCAGCAAGACAGGGCTCAGGACCACCGGGGAGCTGTTTTTT. It translates to CASSKTGLRTTGELFF.

The count of this clone is one. This sequence joins TRBV9 and TRBJ1-6; D might be TRBD1 (6 bases). Germline V gene lookup returns CDR1 SGDLS and CDR2 YYNGEE. There are 15 residues in the CDR3. The V end was cut by 4 bases, the J end by 6 bases, with 14 bases between. This CDR3 reads CASSSSGVGNSPLHF. For the CDR3, the DNA is TGTGCCAGCAGCTCCTCAGGGGTTGGTAATTCACCCCTCCACTTT. Full variable domain (outside the CDR3, taken from reference TRBV9 and TRBJ1-6): DSGVTQTPKHLITATGQRVTLRCSPRSGDLSVYWYQQSLDQGLQFLIQYYNGEERAKGNILERFSAQQFPDLHSELNLSSLELGDSALYFCASSSSGVGNSPLHFGNGTRLTVT.

V and J are TRBV7-3 and TRBJ2-3, with D uncertain. The CDR3 extends over 15 amino acids. CDR1 and CDR2 from the germline V gene are SGHTA and FQGTGA. Trimming pared 5 bases from V and 2 bases from J, leaving 14 bases between. CDR3 region: CASSPTGAPTDTQYF. Here the CDR3 DNA reads TGTGCCAGCAGCCCCACCGGAGCCCCCACAGATACGCAGTATTTT.

This clone has only a few counts. The CDR3 DNA sequence: TGTGCCAGTAGTGTCAGGGGCACTGAAGCTTTCTTT. Encoded protein: CASSVRGTEAFF. V is TRBV19 and J is TRBJ1-1; D might be TRBD1 (6 bases). The germline V gene encodes CDR1 LNHDA and CDR2 SQIVND (reference sequence). The CDR3 has 12 residues. V lost 5 bases to trimming and J lost 4 bases, with 8 bases between them.

This clone was seen once. The chain employs TRBV6-5 and TRBJ2-3; D is possibly TRBD1 (5 bases). Germline lookup yields CDR1 MNHEY and CDR2 SVGAGI. Trimming left V 4 bases short and J 2 bases short, with 16 bases between. This CDR3 is built from 16 residues. CDR3 amino acids: CASSSPEGANTDTQYF. DNA for the CDR3: TGTGCCAGCAGTTCCCCGGAAGGGGCAAACACAGATACGCAGTATTTT.

The chain is built from TRBV10-3 and TRBJ2-6; D unclear. Trimming took off 2 bases at V and 1 base at J, with 3 bases between the two ends. Germline CDR1 is ENHRY and CDR2 is SYGVKD. This CDR3 is 14 amino acids long. The CDR3 DNA reads TGTGCCATCAGTGAGGGATCTGGGGCCAACGTCCTGACTTTC. Translating gives CAISEGSGANVLTF.

This clone was counted only a few times. J is TRBJ2-1 and V is TRBV5-1, with 7 positions matching TRBD2. From germline, CDR1 is SGHRS and CDR2 YFSETQ. There are 16 residues in the CDR3. V lost 3 bases, J lost 5 bases, and 11 bases stayed unmatched. Here the CDR3 reads CASSSGTTNLNNEQFF. CDR3 sequence (DNA): TGCGCCAGCAGCTCAGGGACTACAAACCTAAACAATGAGCAGTTCTTC.